This is a list of T cell receptor beta chains from one sample in a study of blood T cell repertoires in COVID-19. TCRdb's copy holds only in-frame clones and misses some; the assay was immunoSEQ multiplex PCR. The sample holds 150,000 to 200,000 clones, around 86% seen once. The sequenced sample was peripheral blood. The receptors come from an elderly woman in a cohort sampled during active or convalescent COVID-19. Both conserved end residues are part of each CDR3. A D gene is named only where the DNA matches it firmly. Rows may omit the clone size; those that give it use once, few, many or a size class.

clone size: NA; D gene: NA; V gene: TRBV28; J gene: TRBJ1-5; CDR3 DNA: TGTGCCAGCACCCGGGGGGGTACAGGGAGCAATCAGCCCCAGCATTTT; CDR3 protein: CASTRGGTGSNQPQHF
clone size: NA; D gene: NA; V gene: TRBV5-1; J gene: TRBJ2-5; CDR3 DNA: TGCGCCAGCAGCTTGGGACTTCATCAAGAGACCCAGTACTTC; CDR3 protein: CASSLGLHQETQYF
clone size: NA; D gene: NA; V gene: TRBV28; J gene: TRBJ1-2; CDR3 DNA: TGTGCCAGCAGTACCCAGGGAGCGGGCGGCTACACCTTC; CDR3 protein: CASSTQGAGGYTF
clone size: NA; D gene: NA; V gene: TRBV15; J gene: TRBJ1-2; CDR3 DNA: TGTGCCACCAGCAGAGCCCATGGAGGAGGCTACACCTTC; CDR3 protein: CATSRAHGGGYTF
clone size: NA; D gene: NA; V gene: TRBV27; J gene: TRBJ1-1; CDR3 DNA: TGTGTCCAAGGAGGGAGGGCACCTTTGAACACTGAAGCTTTCTTT; CDR3 protein: CVQGGRAPLNTEAFF
clone size: NA; D gene: NA; V gene: TRBV27; J gene: TRBJ2-1; CDR3 DNA: TGTGCCAGCAGCACCCGGACAGACAATGAGCAGTTCTTC; CDR3 protein: CASSTRTDNEQFF
clone size: NA; D gene: NA; V gene: TRBV19; J gene: TRBJ1-3; CDR3 DNA: TGTGCCAGTAGTCTCCGCACGCGGGACGGCCCGACCTCTGGAAACACCATATATTTT; CDR3 protein: CASSLRTRDGPTSGNTIYF
clone size: NA; D gene: NA; V gene: TRBV4-1; J gene: TRBJ2-2; CDR3 DNA: TGCGCCAGCAGCCAGTACAGAGCCACCGGGGAGCTGTTTTTT; CDR3 protein: CASSQYRATGELFF
clone size: NA; D gene: NA; V gene: TRBV24-1; J gene: TRBJ2-2; CDR3 DNA: TGTGCCACCAGTGAAGTACTAGGTGAGACCGGGGAGCTGTTTTTT; CDR3 protein: CATSEVLGETGELFF
clone size: NA; D gene: NA; V gene: TRBV2; J gene: TRBJ1-4; CDR3 DNA: TGTGCCAGCAGTGAAGATCAGCAGGGAGGGGAAAAACTGTTTTTT; CDR3 protein: CASSEDQQGGEKLFF
clone size: NA; D gene: TRBD2; V gene: TRBV7-2; J gene: TRBJ2-5; CDR3 DNA: TGTGCCAGCAGCTTAAGGGTTACTAGCGCTTCAACCCAGTACTTC; CDR3 protein: CASSLRVTSASTQYF
clone size: once; D gene: TRBD2; V gene: TRBV6-5; J gene: TRBJ2-1; CDR3 DNA: TGTGCCAGCAGAAGCGGGACTGTTTACAATGAGCAGTTCTTC; CDR3 protein: CASRSGTVYNEQFF
clone size: NA; D gene: NA; V gene: TRBV2; J gene: TRBJ2-3; CDR3 DNA: TGTGCCAGCAGTGAGGACTTGACGGGACTAGATACGCAGTATTTT; CDR3 protein: CASSEDLTGLDTQYF
clone size: few; D gene: NA; V gene: TRBV7-6; J gene: TRBJ2-7; CDR3 DNA: TGTGCCAGCAGCCCCGGTCCCGATCACCCCAAGCCCTACGAGCAGTACTTC; CDR3 protein: CASSPGPDHPKPYEQYF
clone size: NA; D gene: NA; V gene: TRBV5-4; J gene: TRBJ1-3; CDR3 DNA: TGTGCCAGCAGCTTGTCCGGGGTACGGGGAAACACCATATATTTT; CDR3 protein: CASSLSGVRGNTIYF
clone size: NA; D gene: TRBD2; V gene: TRBV27; J gene: TRBJ2-1; CDR3 DNA: TGTGCCAGCGGCCATAGCGGGAGGCGGTACAATGAGCAGTTCTTC; CDR3 protein: CASGHSGRRYNEQFF
clone size: NA; D gene: NA; V gene: TRBV19; J gene: TRBJ1-2; CDR3 DNA: TGTGCCAGTAGTATAGCAGTCAACTATGGCTACACCTTC; CDR3 protein: CASSIAVNYGYTF
clone size: NA; D gene: NA; V gene: TRBV27; J gene: TRBJ1-2; CDR3 DNA: TGTGCCAGCAGTTTATCGTGGGAGACGAGGAACTATGGCTACACCTTC; CDR3 protein: CASSLSWETRNYGYTF
clone size: few; D gene: NA; V gene: TRBV11-2; J gene: TRBJ1-3; CDR3 DNA: TGTGCCAGCAGCGTTTATGGAAACACCATATATTTT; CDR3 protein: CASSVYGNTIYF
clone size: NA; D gene: NA; V gene: TRBV5-1; J gene: TRBJ1-1; CDR3 DNA: TGCGCCAGCAGCGCACCAGGCACTGAAGCTTTCTTT; CDR3 protein: CASSAPGTEAFF
clone size: NA; D gene: NA; V gene: TRBV7-8; J gene: TRBJ2-2; CDR3 DNA: TGTGCCAGCAGCTTATTTGTGCAGGCCGGGGAGCTGTTTTTT; CDR3 protein: CASSLFVQAGELFF
clone size: NA; D gene: NA; V gene: TRBV19; J gene: TRBJ1-1; CDR3 DNA: TGTGCCACCCGGTGGGGGGGGATGAACACTGAAGCTTTCTTT; CDR3 protein: CATRWGGMNTEAFF
clone size: few; D gene: TRBD2; V gene: TRBV9; J gene: TRBJ2-1; CDR3 DNA: TGTGCCAGCAGCGGGAGCGGGGGGTACAATGAGCAGTTCTTC; CDR3 protein: CASSGSGGYNEQFF
clone size: NA; D gene: TRBD1; V gene: TRBV7-9; J gene: TRBJ1-1; CDR3 DNA: TGTGCCAGCAGCAGGCAACAGGGGAGATCTGAAGCTTTCTTT; CDR3 protein: CASSRQQGRSEAFF
clone size: NA; D gene: TRBD1; V gene: TRBV18; J gene: TRBJ1-2; CDR3 DNA: TGTGCCAGCTCACACACAGGGGGAACTTATGGCTACACCTTC; CDR3 protein: CASSHTGGTYGYTF
clone size: NA; D gene: NA; V gene: TRBV3-1/TRBV3-2; J gene: TRBJ2-1; CDR3 DNA: TGTGCCAGCAGTCCACAGGGAACGGGCAATGAGCAGTTCTTC; CDR3 protein: CASSPQGTGNEQFF
clone size: NA; D gene: NA; V gene: TRBV5-6; J gene: TRBJ2-3; CDR3 DNA: TGTGCCAGCAGCTTGGTAGGGACACGACCTGGCACAGATACGCAGTATTTT; CDR3 protein: CASSLVGTRPGTDTQYF
clone size: NA; D gene: NA; V gene: TRBV30; J gene: TRBJ1-2; CDR3 DNA: TGTGCCTGGAGTGGACGGGGGGCGGGCTATGGCTACACCTTC; CDR3 protein: CAWSGRGAGYGYTF
clone size: NA; D gene: TRBD1; V gene: TRBV19; J gene: TRBJ1-4; CDR3 DNA: TGTGCCAGTAGTATGGGACAGCTTCGGGAAAAACTGTTTTTT; CDR3 protein: CASSMGQLREKLFF
clone size: NA; D gene: NA; V gene: TRBV11-3; J gene: TRBJ1-2; CDR3 DNA: TGTGCCAGCAGCTTAGCTGGGTCGCAGGCCTTC; CDR3 protein: CASSLAGSQAF
clone size: NA; D gene: TRBD1; V gene: TRBV27; J gene: TRBJ1-2; CDR3 DNA: TGTGCCAGCAGTTTTAGGACAGGGGGGAACTATGGCTACACCTTC; CDR3 protein: CASSFRTGGNYGYTF
clone size: NA; D gene: NA; V gene: TRBV9; J gene: TRBJ2-5; CDR3 DNA: TGTGCCAGCAGCGGGATCTCCGGGACAACCCAAGAGACCCAGTACTTC; CDR3 protein: CASSGISGTTQETQYF
clone size: once; D gene: TRBD1; V gene: TRBV19; J gene: TRBJ1-1; CDR3 DNA: TGTGCCAGTAGTCTGGGACAGAGGAACACTGAAGCTTTCTTT; CDR3 protein: CASSLGQRNTEAFF
clone size: NA; D gene: TRBD2; V gene: TRBV19; J gene: TRBJ2-2; CDR3 DNA: TGTGCCAGTCGAGGGACTAGCGGGATCCCCGGGGAGCTGTTTTTT; CDR3 protein: CASRGTSGIPGELFF
clone size: NA; D gene: NA; V gene: TRBV28; J gene: TRBJ2-3; CDR3 DNA: TGTGCCAGCAGTTTTATCAGCGGCACAGATACGCAGTATTTT; CDR3 protein: CASSFISGTDTQYF
clone size: NA; D gene: NA; V gene: TRBV5-1; J gene: TRBJ1-2; CDR3 DNA: TGCGCCAGCAGGGAAACAGGGATTGTCACCTTC; CDR3 protein: CASRETGIVTF
clone size: NA; D gene: NA; V gene: TRBV13; J gene: TRBJ1-3; CDR3 DNA: TGTGCCAGCAGCTTTTCAGGGGGAAACACCATATATTTT; CDR3 protein: CASSFSGGNTIYF
clone size: NA; D gene: NA; V gene: TRBV24-1; J gene: TRBJ2-2; CDR3 DNA: TGTGCCACCAGGGGGGCCTCCGGGACCGGCCCATTCGGCTCGAACACCGGGGAGCTGTTTTTT; CDR3 protein: CATRGASGTGPFGSNTGELFF
clone size: few; D gene: TRBD1; V gene: TRBV5-6; J gene: TRBJ1-2; CDR3 DNA: TGTGCCAGCAGCTTGGGGAACAGGGGGCTTGGTGGCTACACCTTC; CDR3 protein: CASSLGNRGLGGYTF
clone size: NA; D gene: NA; V gene: TRBV19; J gene: TRBJ1-5; CDR3 DNA: TGTGCCAGTAGTATGGCTTATATCGAAACAGGGAATCAGCCCCAGCATTTT; CDR3 protein: CASSMAYIETGNQPQHF
clone size: NA; D gene: NA; V gene: TRBV10-2; J gene: TRBJ1-1; CDR3 DNA: TGCGCCAGCAACCCAGGCATGAACACTGAAGCTTTCTTT; CDR3 protein: CASNPGMNTEAFF
clone size: NA; D gene: NA; V gene: TRBV19; J gene: TRBJ1-1; CDR3 DNA: TGTGCCAGTAGTACCGACAGAGGTATGGGAGCTTTCTTT; CDR3 protein: CASSTDRGMGAFF
clone size: NA; D gene: NA; V gene: TRBV7-6; J gene: TRBJ1-3; CDR3 DNA: TGTGCCAGCAGCGAATCCACGCCTGGGTTCGCTACGGGGATAGGAAACACCATATATTTT; CDR3 protein: CASSESTPGFATGIGNTIYF
clone size: NA; D gene: NA; V gene: TRBV5-5; J gene: TRBJ2-3; CDR3 DNA: TGTGCCAGCAGCTTCGGCCGCAGGGATACGCAGTATTTT; CDR3 protein: CASSFGRRDTQYF
clone size: NA; D gene: TRBD1; V gene: TRBV7-8; J gene: TRBJ1-4; CDR3 DNA: TGTGCCAGCAGCTGGGGACAGGGAAGGGAAAAACTGTTTTTT; CDR3 protein: CASSWGQGREKLFF
clone size: once; D gene: NA; V gene: TRBV28; J gene: TRBJ1-1; CDR3 DNA: TGTGCCAGCAGTCTAACGGGGTTGAACACTGAAGCTTTCTTT; CDR3 protein: CASSLTGLNTEAFF
clone size: NA; D gene: TRBD2; V gene: TRBV10-3; J gene: TRBJ2-3; CDR3 DNA: TGTGCCATCACTAGCGGGGACCCTATAGATACGCAGTATTTT; CDR3 protein: CAITSGDPIDTQYF
clone size: NA; D gene: TRBD2; V gene: TRBV19; J gene: TRBJ2-3; CDR3 DNA: TGTGCCAGTAAAGCGGGAGCTGATACGCAGTATTTT; CDR3 protein: CASKAGADTQYF
clone size: NA; D gene: NA; V gene: TRBV5-6; J gene: TRBJ1-3; CDR3 DNA: TGTGCCAGCAGCCTTGCGGGGATCTCTGGAAACACCATATATTTT; CDR3 protein: CASSLAGISGNTIYF
clone size: NA; D gene: NA; V gene: TRBV9; J gene: TRBJ2-5; CDR3 DNA: TGTGCCAGCAGCGTATTTTCAGGGAACGGGGAGACCCAGTACTTC; CDR3 protein: CASSVFSGNGETQYF
clone size: NA; D gene: TRBD1; V gene: TRBV5-1; J gene: TRBJ1-2; CDR3 DNA: TGCGCCAGCAGCCTCGGGACAGTCGATGGCTACACCTTC; CDR3 protein: CASSLGTVDGYTF
clone size: few; D gene: NA; V gene: TRBV6-5; J gene: TRBJ1-3; CDR3 DNA: TGTGCCAGCAGTTACGGGGGGGCCCCTGGAAACACCATATATTTT; CDR3 protein: CASSYGGAPGNTIYF
clone size: NA; D gene: TRBD1; V gene: TRBV19; J gene: TRBJ1-1; CDR3 DNA: TGTGCCAGTAGTACGACAGGGGGTAACACTGAAGCTTTCTTT; CDR3 protein: CASSTTGGNTEAFF
clone size: NA; D gene: TRBD1; V gene: TRBV7-9; J gene: TRBJ2-3; CDR3 DNA: TGTGCCAGCAGCTTAAAGGGGGCCCAACACACAGATACGCAGTATTTT; CDR3 protein: CASSLKGAQHTDTQYF
clone size: NA; D gene: TRBD2; V gene: TRBV30; J gene: TRBJ2-5; CDR3 DNA: TGTGCCTGGAGTGCCGGGACTAGCAAGACCCAGTACTTC; CDR3 protein: CAWSAGTSKTQYF